The 14 T cell receptor beta chains below were found in one sample sequenced in a study of shared clonotypes between healthy human individuals. The assay was immunoSEQ multiplex PCR, and TCRdb's table has in-frame clones only and misses some. The table shows about 680,000 clones, with roughly 94% occurring only once. The naive CD8 population came from CD45RO-negative cells selected for CCR7, without terminally differentiated effector memory CD45RA+ cells. Source material: naive CD8+ T cells sorted from blood. The origin of the receptors is a man younger than 45 in good health.

Concerning this clone: Distinct nucleotide sequences in the sample also encode this CDR3. The chain links TRBV14 to TRBJ2-3, with a tentative D call TRBD2 (5 bases). The CDR3 extends over 13 amino acids. The germline gives CDR1 SGHDN, CDR2 FVKESK. V was trimmed by 0 bases and J by 6 bases, leaving 7 bases between them. Here the CDR3 DNA reads TGTGCCAGCAGCCAAGACGGCGGGGATACGCAGTATTTT. It translates to CASSQDGGDTQYF.

The chain joins TRBV4-1 to TRBJ2-1; 9 positions agree with TRBD2. The germline V gene has CDR1 MGHRA and CDR2 YSYEKL. CDR3 size: 17 residues. V shed 1 base and J 5 bases; nucleotides not matched to a gene: 9. CDR3 bases: TGCGCCAGCAGCCAAGCCAATGTACGACTAGCGGACAATGAGCAGTTCTTC. Its protein is CASSQANVRLADNEQFF.

This chain uses TRBV9 with TRBJ2-1; TRBD1 is a possible D gene (6 bases). Germline CDR1 is SGDLS and CDR2 is YYNGEE. V dropped 4 bases and J dropped 2 bases, with 16 bases sitting between them. The CDR3 runs to 16 residues. For the CDR3, the DNA is TGTGCCAGCAGCACATTACAGGGTTTGCCCTACAATGAGCAGTTCTTC. It yields the protein CASSTLQGLPYNEQFF.

The gene calls are TRBV29-1 and TRBJ2-7, with TRBD2 identical over 7 bases. CDR3 length: 15 amino acids. Germline V lookup: CDR1 SQVTM, CDR2 ANQGSEA. V shed 1 base, J shed 5 bases, and the junction held 11 bases outside the gene matches. The CDR3 reads CSVEGTRERSHEQYF. Written as DNA, the CDR3 is TGCAGCGTTGAAGGTACGCGGGAGAGATCGCACGAGCAGTACTTC.

The V gene is TRBV27, the J gene TRBJ1-5; D might be TRBD1 (5 bases). Looked up from germline, CDR1 is MNHEY and CDR2 is SMNVEV (reference sequence). The V and J ends lost 0 bases and 7 bases respectively, with 13 bases between them. The CDR3 length is 15 residues. The CDR3, as DNA: TGTGCCAGCAGTTTATCTATGGGGGGGTCCCAGCCCCAGCATTTT. Translating it yields CASSLSMGGSQPQHF.

The rearrangement links TRBV7-9 to TRBJ2-2; D might be TRBD1 (6 bases). CDR1 is SEHNR and CDR2 is FQNEAQ in the germline V gene (reference sequence). Trimming took off 5 bases at V and 2 bases at J, with 18 bases between the two ends. The CDR3 length is 17 residues. DNA for the CDR3: TGTGCCAGCAGCCAACGCACGGGACACCCTAACACCGGGGAGCTGTTTTTT. It yields the protein CASSQRTGHPNTGELFF.

The rearrangement uses TRBV7-2 and TRBJ1-5; 7 bases align to TRBD1. The CDR3 spans 17 residues. Losses at the gene ends were 5 bases for V and 0 bases for J; bases not matched to a gene: 10. CDR1 is SGHTA, CDR2 FQGNSA, per germline. The CDR3 coding sequence is TGTGCCAGCAGCGACCCGGGACAGAGTCGTAGCAATCAGCCCCAGCATTTT. Its protein product is CASSDPGQSRSNQPQHF.

The chain combines TRBV27 with TRBJ2-1; D is ambiguous. The CDR3 spans 13 residues. Trimming stripped 1 base from V and 8 bases from J, with 9 bases between. From germline, CDR1 is MNHEY and CDR2 SMNVEV (reference sequence). The CDR3 sequence is CASSLFRSDEQFF. For the CDR3, the DNA is TGTGCCAGCAGTTTATTCCGCTCGGATGAGCAGTTCTTC.

The chain uses TRBV10-2 and TRBJ2-7, with TRBD2 as a possible D gene (6 bases). This CDR3 has 14 residues. The germline V gene encodes CDR1 WSHSY and CDR2 SAAADI. V was clipped by 7 bases and J by 1 base, with 14 bases between them. CDR3 sequence (DNA): TGCGCCAGCATGGGGCGGGACCGATCCTACGAGCAGTACTTC. Its protein product is CASMGRDRSYEQYF.

The V gene is TRBV4-1, the J gene TRBJ1-4; D gene ambiguous. Germline CDR1 MGHRA, CDR2 YSYEKL. The CDR3 loop spans 15 amino acids. Trimming pared 0 bases from V and 8 bases from J, leaving 13 bases between. The CDR3 reads CASSQDDGVGEKLFF. In DNA, the CDR3 is TGCGCCAGCAGCCAAGATGACGGGGTGGGGGAAAAACTGTTTTTT.

The chain employs TRBV27 and TRBJ2-5; TRBD2 matches at 9 bases. The germline V gene has CDR1 MNHEY and CDR2 SMNVEV (reference sequence). CDR3 length equals 15 residues. Trimming cost V 6 bases and J 5 bases; bases outside gene matches: 10. CDR3 coding DNA: TGTGCCAGCAGACCCGGGACTAGCAGGAGGGAGACCCAGTACTTC. Its translation: CASRPGTSRRETQYF.

This rearrangement joins TRBV11-2 to TRBJ1-1; 8 nucleotides agree with TRBD1. Germline-derived CDR1 and CDR2 are SGHAT and FQNNGV. There are 19 residues in the CDR3. Trimming removed 3 bases from V and 0 bases from J; junction bases left unmatched: 15. In DNA form, the CDR3 reads TGTGCCAGCAGCTTCACACAAACCGACAGGGGTCCCATGAACACTGAAGCTTTCTTT. It translates to CASSFTQTDRGPMNTEAFF.

This clone appeared a single time. This sequence joins TRBV5-1 and TRBJ2-2; possible D gene TRBD2, 7 bases. The CDR3 covers 18 residues. V lost 4 bases and J lost 5, with 24 bases in between. Germline-derived CDR1 and CDR2 are SGHRS and YFSETQ. Here the CDR3 reads CASSPVAGALLPTGELFF. The DNA for the CDR3 is TGCGCCAGCAGCCCGGTTGCGGGGGCCTTACTTCCGACCGGGGAGCTGTTTTTT.

The V call is TRBV27, the J call TRBJ2-7; D perhaps matches TRBD2 (6 bases). CDR3 size: 16 residues. Per the germline V gene, CDR1 is MNHEY and CDR2 is SMNVEV (reference sequence). V lost 0 bases, J lost 3 bases, and 15 bases lay in between. CDR3 loop: CASSLSIRGIYYEQYF. CDR3 DNA sequence: TGTGCCAGCAGTTTATCGATCCGGGGGATATACTACGAGCAGTACTTC.